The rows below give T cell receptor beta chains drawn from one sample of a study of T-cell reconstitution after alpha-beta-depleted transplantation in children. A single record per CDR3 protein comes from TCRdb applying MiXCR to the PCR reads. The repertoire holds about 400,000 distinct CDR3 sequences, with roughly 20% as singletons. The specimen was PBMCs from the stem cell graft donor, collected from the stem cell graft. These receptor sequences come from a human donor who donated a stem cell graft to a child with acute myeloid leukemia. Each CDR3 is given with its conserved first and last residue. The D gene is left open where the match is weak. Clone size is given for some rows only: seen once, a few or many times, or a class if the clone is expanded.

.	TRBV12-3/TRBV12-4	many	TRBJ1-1	CASSLDEMNTEAFF	TGTGCCAGCAGTTTAGATGAGATGAACACTGAAGCTTTCTTT
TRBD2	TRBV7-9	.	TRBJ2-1	CASSLVASGAYNEQFF	TGTGCCAGCAGCTTAGTGGCTAGCGGGGCCTACAATGAGCAGTTCTTC
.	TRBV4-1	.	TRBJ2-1	CASSQVGMDEQFF	TGCGCCAGCAGCCAAGTGGGTATGGATGAGCAGTTCTTC
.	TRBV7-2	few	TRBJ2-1	CASSLQSGTYNEQFF	TGTGCCAGCAGCTTACAGTCAGGGACCTACAATGAGCAGTTCTTC
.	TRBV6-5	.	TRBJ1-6	CASSYSGSRRASPLHF	TGTGCCAGCAGTTACTCTGGCTCAAGAAGAGCCTCACCCCTCCACTTT
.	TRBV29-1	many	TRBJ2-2	CSVGLSFTGELFF	TGCAGCGTAGGACTAAGTTTCACCGGGGAGCTGTTTTTT
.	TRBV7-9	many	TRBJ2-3	CASSQATSSDTQYF	TGTGCCAGCAGCCAGGCTACTAGCTCAGATACGCAGTATTTT
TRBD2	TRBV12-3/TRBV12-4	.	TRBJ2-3	CASSWASGLPADTQYF	TGTGCCAGCAGTTGGGCTAGCGGGCTCCCGGCAGATACGCAGTATTTT
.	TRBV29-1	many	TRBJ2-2	CSVGDPGELFF	TGCAGCGTTGGAGATCCCGGGGAGCTGTTTTTT
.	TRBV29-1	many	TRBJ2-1	CSVDKGKYNEQFF	TGCAGCGTTGATAAGGGGAAATACAATGAGCAGTTCTTC
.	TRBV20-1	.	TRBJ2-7	CSAPHRLGGFGEQYF	TGCAGTGCCCCCCATCGACTAGGAGGCTTCGGGGAGCAGTACTTC
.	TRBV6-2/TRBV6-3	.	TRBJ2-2	CASSYSSYTGELFF	TGTGCCAGCAGTTACTCAAGTTACACCGGGGAGCTGTTTTTT
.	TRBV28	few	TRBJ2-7	CASRPAGIYEQYF	TGTGCCAGCAGGCCTGCGGGAATCTACGAGCAGTACTTC
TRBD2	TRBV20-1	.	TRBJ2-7	CSASWTSGRGEQYF	TGCAGTGCTAGCTGGACTAGCGGGAGGGGAGAGCAGTACTTC
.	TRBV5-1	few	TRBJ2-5	CASSTIGDLETQYF	TGCGCCAGCAGCACGATCGGTGACCTAGAGACCCAGTACTTC
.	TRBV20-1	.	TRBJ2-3	CSSGNTDTQYF	TGCAGTTCAGGAAACACAGATACGCAGTATTTT
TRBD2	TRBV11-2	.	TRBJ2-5	CASSLVGHLAEPWRGTQYF	TGTGCCAGCAGCTTAGTTGGTCACCTAGCGGAGCCCTGGAGGGGGACCCAGTACTTC
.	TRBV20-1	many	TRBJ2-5	CTPLGETQYF	TGCACGCCCCTCGGGGAGACCCAGTACTTC
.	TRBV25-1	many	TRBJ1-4	CASSEIGTTTQNEKLFF	TGTGCCAGCAGTGAAATTGGGACAACCACGCAGAATGAAAAACTGTTTTTT
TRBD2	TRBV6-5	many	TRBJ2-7	CASSYFPLAGDRNEQYF	TGTGCCAGCAGTTACTTCCCGTTAGCGGGAGATCGAAACGAGCAGTACTTC
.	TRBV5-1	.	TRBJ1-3	CASSSDGTSGNTIYF	TGCGCCAGCAGCTCGGACGGGACCTCTGGAAACACCATATATTTT
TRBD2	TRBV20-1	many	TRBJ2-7	CSARPSGRLSYEQYF	TGCAGTGCTAGACCTAGCGGGAGGCTCTCCTACGAGCAGTACTTC
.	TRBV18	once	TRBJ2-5	CASSPRRTSEGETQYF	TGTGCCAGCTCACCCCGGCGCACTTCGGAGGGTGAGACCCAGTACTTC
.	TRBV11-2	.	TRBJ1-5	CASSFRGADNNQPQHF	TGTGCCAGCAGCTTCAGAGGGGCGGACAACAATCAGCCCCAGCATTTT
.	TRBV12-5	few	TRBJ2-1	CASGLVRSAAPLQQFF	TGTGCTAGTGGTTTGGTCAGGTCGGCAGCCCCGTTGCAACAGTTCTTC
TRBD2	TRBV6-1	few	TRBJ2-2	CASSAAAGAPGELFF	TGTGCCAGCAGTGCGGCAGCGGGAGCTCCCGGGGAGCTGTTTTTT
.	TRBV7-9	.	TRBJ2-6	CATRPEGANVLTF	TGTGCCACCCGACCGGAGGGGGCCAACGTCCTGACTTTC
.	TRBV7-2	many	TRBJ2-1	CASSSSLPWNDEQFF	TGTGCCAGCAGCTCCTCCCTTCCCTGGAATGATGAGCAGTTCTTC
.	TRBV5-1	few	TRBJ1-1	CASSLAVTGTEAFF	TGCGCCAGCAGCTTGGCCGTAACGGGCACTGAAGCTTTCTTT
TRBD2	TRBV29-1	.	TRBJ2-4	CSATGLGQNIQYF	TGCAGCGCCACGGGACTAGGGCAAAACATTCAGTACTTC
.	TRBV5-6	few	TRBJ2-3	CASSFKQGRTDTQYF	TGTGCCAGCAGCTTCAAGCAGGGAAGAACAGATACGCAGTATTTT
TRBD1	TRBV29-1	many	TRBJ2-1	CSVEGTPQGPYNEQFF	TGCAGCGTCGAGGGAACCCCACAGGGGCCGTACAATGAGCAGTTCTTC
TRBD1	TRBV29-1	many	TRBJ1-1	CSAQTGEAFF	TGCAGCGCCCAGACAGGGGAAGCTTTCTTT
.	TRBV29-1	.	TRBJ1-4	CSVVLGMGEKLFF	TGCAGCGTTGTTCTAGGCATGGGGGAAAAACTGTTTTTT
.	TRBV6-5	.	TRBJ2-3	CASRGRIDTQYF	TGTGCCAGCAGGGGTAGAATAGATACGCAGTATTTT
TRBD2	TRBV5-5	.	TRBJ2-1	CASSLITSGMNEQFF	TGTGCCAGCAGCTTGATCACTAGCGGGATGAATGAGCAGTTCTTC
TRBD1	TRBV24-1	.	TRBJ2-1	CATSDGQGAPIWNEQFF	TGTGCCACCAGTGATGGACAGGGGGCACCGATTTGGAATGAGCAGTTCTTC
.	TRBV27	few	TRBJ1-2	CASSRGYGYTF	TGTGCCAGCAGTAGGGGCTATGGCTACACCTTC
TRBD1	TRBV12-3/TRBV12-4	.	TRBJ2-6	CASRGQGPSGANVLTF	TGTGCCAGCAGGGGACAGGGGCCTTCTGGGGCCAACGTCCTGACTTTC
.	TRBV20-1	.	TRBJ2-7	CSASHRDSYEQYF	TGCAGTGCTAGTCACAGGGACTCCTACGAGCAGTACTTC
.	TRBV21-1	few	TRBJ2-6	CASSKVRGANVLTF	TGTGCCAGCAGCAAAGTTCGGGGTGCCAACGTCCTGACTTTC
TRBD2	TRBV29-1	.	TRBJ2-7	CSVEDTSGRPKEQYF	TGCAGCGTTGAAGATACGAGCGGGAGGCCTAAAGAGCAGTACTTC
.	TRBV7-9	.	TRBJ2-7	CASSKSREQYF	TGTGCCAGCAGCAAGAGCCGGGAGCAGTACTTC
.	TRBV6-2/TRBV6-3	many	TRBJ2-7	CASRGGYEQYF	TGTGCCAGCCGAGGGGGCTACGAGCAGTACTTC
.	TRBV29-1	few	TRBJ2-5	CSVALVGVETQYF	TGCAGCGTTGCCCTCGTCGGCGTAGAGACCCAGTACTTC
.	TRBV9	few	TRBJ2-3	CASSGGFTDTQYF	TGTGCCAGCAGCGGAGGGTTTACAGATACGCAGTATTTT
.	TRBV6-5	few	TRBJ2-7	CASSYLVGNSYEQYF	TGTGCCAGCAGTTATCTGGTCGGAAACTCCTACGAGCAGTACTTC
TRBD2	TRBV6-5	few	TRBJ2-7	CASSYRLADSYEQYF	TGTGCCAGCAGTTACAGACTAGCGGACTCCTACGAGCAGTACTTC
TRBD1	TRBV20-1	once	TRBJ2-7	CSAGQGAYEQYF	TGCAGTGCCGGACAGGGGGCATACGAGCAGTACTTC
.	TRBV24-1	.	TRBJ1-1	CATSDLRRLEAFF	TGTGCCACCAGTGATTTGAGGAGACTTGAAGCTTTCTTT